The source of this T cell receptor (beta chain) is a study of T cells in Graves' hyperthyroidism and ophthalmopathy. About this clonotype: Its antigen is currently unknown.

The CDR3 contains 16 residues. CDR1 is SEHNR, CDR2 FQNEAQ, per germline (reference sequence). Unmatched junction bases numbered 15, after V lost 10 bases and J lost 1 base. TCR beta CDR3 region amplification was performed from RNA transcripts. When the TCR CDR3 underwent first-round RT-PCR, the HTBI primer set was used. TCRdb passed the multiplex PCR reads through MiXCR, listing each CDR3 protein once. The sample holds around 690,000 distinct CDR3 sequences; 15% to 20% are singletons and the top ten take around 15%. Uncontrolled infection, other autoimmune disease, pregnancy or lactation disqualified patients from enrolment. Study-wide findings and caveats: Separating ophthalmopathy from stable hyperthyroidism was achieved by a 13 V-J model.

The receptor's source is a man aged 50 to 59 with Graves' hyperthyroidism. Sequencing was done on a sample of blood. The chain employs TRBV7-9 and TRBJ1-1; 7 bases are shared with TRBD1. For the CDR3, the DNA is TGTGCCACCAGGGAGGGGGCAAGTTTGGAGAACACTGAAGCTTTCTTT. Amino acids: CATREGASLENTEAFF.